The present TCR beta chain was sequenced within a study of OX40 agonist ivuxolimab in advanced cancers. Study details: One hepatocellular carcinoma and two cutaneous melanoma patients partially responded.

Profiled with immunoSEQ multiplex PCR; TCRdb holds only in-frame clones, not every one. The sample includes tens of thousands of clones, 89% of them seen just once. Trimming left V 4 bases short and J 5 bases short, with 7 bases between. The CDR3 is made up of 12 amino acids. The germline CDR1 and CDR2 sequences are SGHNT and YYREEE (reference sequence). Of note for this clone: Its antigen is currently unknown.

The study's findings and limits: There were, on average, more expanded clones in CD8+ T cells than in CD4+. Antigen specificity of clonally expanded peripheral T cells was not established.

The sequences come from CD4+ or CD8+ T cells sorted from blood, collected in a trial of the OX40 agonist ivuxolimab. The TCR originated in an adult with an advanced solid tumor such as melanoma, head and neck, liver or kidney cancer. The gene calls are TRBV5-4 and TRBJ2-1; D call uncertain. The CDR3 DNA sequence: TGTGCCAGCAGCCCCAACAACAATGAGCAGTTCTTC. Its translation: CASSPNNNEQFF. Full variable domain (missing parts from reference TRBV5-4 and TRBJ2-1): ETGVTQSPTHLIKTRGQQVTLRCSSQSGHNTVSWYQQALGQGPQFIFQYYREEENGRGNFPPRFSGLQFPNYSSELNVNALELDDSALYLCASSPNNNEQFFGPGTRLTVL.